The next 2 T cell receptor beta chains were all read from a single sample in a study of CD8+ T cells in alopecia areata. After isolation, RNA underwent reverse transcription to generate cDNA as the sequencing template. Generated by immunoSEQ multiplex PCR, the TCRdb table keeps only in-frame clones and is missing some. The table has fewer than 110,000 clones, around three fifths seen once. Sequencing was performed on CD4+ T cells sorted from blood. Receptor source: a human donor in good health.

This clone appeared a few times. One base away lies a much larger clone, so this may be a sequencing read error. The chain has TRBV2 and TRBJ2-3; D may correspond to TRBD1 or TRBD2 (5 bases each). Germline assignment: CDR1 SNHLY and CDR2 FYNNEI. The CDR3 has 15 residues. For the CDR3, the DNA is TGCGCCAGCAGCCGAGGGACGGGAAGCACAGATACGCAGTATTTT. Translating gives CASSRGTGSTDTQYF. Combining the CDR3 with reference TRBV2 and TRBJ2-3 gives the whole variable domain EPEVTQTPSHQVTQMGQEVILRCVPISNHLYFYWYRQILGQKVEFLVSFYNNEISEKSEIFDDQFSVERPDGSNFTLKIRSTKLEDSAMYFCASSRGTGSTDTQYFGPGTRLTVL.

A single count supports this clone. The chain has TRBV15 and TRBJ2-5; D is unclear. Trimming shortened V by 1 base and J by 5 bases, and 5 bases separated the two germline ends. The CDR3 extends over 12 amino acids. The germline V gene has CDR1 LNHNV and CDR2 YYDKDF (reference sequence). CDR3 bases: TGTGCCACCAGCAGAGTAGGCGAGACCCAGTACTTC. Translating it yields CATSRVGETQYF.